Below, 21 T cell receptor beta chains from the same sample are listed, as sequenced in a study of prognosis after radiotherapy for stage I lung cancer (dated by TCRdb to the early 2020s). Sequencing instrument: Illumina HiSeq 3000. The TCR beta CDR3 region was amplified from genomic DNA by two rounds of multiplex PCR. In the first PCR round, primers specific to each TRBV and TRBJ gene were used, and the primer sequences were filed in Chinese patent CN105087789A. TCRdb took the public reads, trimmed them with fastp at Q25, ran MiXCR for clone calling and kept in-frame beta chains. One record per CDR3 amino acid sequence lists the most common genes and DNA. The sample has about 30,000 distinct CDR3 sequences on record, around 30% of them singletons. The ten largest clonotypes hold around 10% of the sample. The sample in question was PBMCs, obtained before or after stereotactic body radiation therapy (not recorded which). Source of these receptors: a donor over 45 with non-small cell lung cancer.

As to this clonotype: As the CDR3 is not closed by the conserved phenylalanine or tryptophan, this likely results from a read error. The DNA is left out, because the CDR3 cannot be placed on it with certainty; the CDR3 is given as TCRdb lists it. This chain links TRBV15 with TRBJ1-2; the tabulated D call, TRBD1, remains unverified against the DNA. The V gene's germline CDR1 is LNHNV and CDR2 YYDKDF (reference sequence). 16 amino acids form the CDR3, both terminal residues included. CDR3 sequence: CATSRGTTGSHYGYAL.

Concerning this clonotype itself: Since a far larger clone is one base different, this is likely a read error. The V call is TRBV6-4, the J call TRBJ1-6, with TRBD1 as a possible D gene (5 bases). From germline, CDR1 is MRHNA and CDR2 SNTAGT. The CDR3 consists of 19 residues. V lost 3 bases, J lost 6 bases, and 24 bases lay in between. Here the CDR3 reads CASSEGSGLGGKVNSPLHF. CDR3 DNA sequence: TGTGCCAGCAGTGAAGGTTCAGGTCTTGGGGGGAAGGTTAATTCACCCCTCCACTTT.

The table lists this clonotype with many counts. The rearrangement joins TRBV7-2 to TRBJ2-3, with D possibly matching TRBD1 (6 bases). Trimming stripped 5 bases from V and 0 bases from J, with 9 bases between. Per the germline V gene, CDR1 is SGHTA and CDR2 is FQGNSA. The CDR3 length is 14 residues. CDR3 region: CASSPQGSTDTQYF. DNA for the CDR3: TGTGCCAGCAGCCCACAGGGTAGCACAGATACGCAGTATTTT. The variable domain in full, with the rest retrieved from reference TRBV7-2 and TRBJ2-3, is GAGVSQSPSNKVTEKGKDVELRCDPISGHTALYWYRQSLGQGLEFLIYFQGNSAPDKSGLPSDRFSAERTGGSVSTLTIQRTQQEDSAVYLCASSPQGSTDTQYFGPGTRLTVL.

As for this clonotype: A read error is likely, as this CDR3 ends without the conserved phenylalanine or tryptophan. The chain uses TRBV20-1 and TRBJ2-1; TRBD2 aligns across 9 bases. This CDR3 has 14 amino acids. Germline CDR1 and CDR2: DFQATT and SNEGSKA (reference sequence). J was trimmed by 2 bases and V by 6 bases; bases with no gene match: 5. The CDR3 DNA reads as TGCAGTGCCGTCTCTAGCGGGACCTACAATGAGCAGTTCTCC. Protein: CSAVSSGTYNEQFS.

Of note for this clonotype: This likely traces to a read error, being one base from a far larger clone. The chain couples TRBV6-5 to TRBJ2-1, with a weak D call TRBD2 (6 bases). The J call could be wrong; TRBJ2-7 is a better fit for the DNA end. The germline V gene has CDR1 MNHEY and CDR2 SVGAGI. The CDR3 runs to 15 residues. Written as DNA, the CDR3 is TGTGCCAGCAGTCCCAAGGCGGGAAGGACCAATGAGCAGTACTTC. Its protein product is CASSPKAGRTNEQYF.

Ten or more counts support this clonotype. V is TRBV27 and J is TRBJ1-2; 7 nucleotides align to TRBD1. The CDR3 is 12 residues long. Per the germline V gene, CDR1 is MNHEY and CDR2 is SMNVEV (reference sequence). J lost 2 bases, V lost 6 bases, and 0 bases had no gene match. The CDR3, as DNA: TGTGCCAGCAGACAGGGGAACTATGGCTACACCTTC. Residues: CASRQGNYGYTF.

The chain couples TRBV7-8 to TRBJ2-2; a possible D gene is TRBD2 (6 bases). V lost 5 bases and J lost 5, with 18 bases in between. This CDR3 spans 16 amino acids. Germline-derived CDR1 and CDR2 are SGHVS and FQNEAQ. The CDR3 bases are TGTGCCAGCAGCCCCCTGTGCGGGGCTGGAACCGGGGAGCTGTTTTTT. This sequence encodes CASSPLCGAGTGELFF.

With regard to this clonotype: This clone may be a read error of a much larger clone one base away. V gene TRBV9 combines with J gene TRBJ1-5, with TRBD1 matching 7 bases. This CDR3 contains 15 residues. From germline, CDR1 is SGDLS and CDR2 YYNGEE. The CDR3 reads CASSPTGGGNEPQHF. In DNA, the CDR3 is TGTGCCAGCAGCCCCACGGGAGGGGGCAATGAGCCCCAGCATTTT.

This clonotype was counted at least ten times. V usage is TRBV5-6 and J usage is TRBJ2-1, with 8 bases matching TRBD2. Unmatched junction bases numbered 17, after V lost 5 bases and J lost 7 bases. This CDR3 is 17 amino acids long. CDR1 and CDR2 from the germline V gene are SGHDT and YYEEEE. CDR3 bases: TGTGCCAGCAGTTCAGGGTCCTTTAGCGGGAATTGGAATGAGCAGTTCTTC. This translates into CASSSGSFSGNWNEQFF.

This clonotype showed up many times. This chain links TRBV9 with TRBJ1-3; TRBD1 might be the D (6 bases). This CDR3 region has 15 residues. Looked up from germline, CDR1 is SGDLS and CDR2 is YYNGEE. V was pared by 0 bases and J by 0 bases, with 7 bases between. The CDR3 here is CASSVETGSGNTIYF. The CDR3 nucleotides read TGTGCCAGCAGCGTAGAGACAGGCTCTGGAAACACCATATATTTT.

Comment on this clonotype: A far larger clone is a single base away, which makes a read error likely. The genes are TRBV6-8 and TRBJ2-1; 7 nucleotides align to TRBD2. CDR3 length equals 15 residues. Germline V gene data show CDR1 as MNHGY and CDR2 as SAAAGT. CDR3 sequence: CVSSPVSGLVNEQFF. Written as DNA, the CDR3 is TGTGTCAGCAGCCCGGTTTCTGGACTAGTCAATGAGCAGTTCTTC.

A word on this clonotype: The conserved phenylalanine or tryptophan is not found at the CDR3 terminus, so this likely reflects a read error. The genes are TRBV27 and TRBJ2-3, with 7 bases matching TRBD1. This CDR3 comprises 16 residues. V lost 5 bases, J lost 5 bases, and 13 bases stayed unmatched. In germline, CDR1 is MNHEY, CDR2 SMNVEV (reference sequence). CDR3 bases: TGTGCCAGCAGTCCATTAAACAGGGGTTTAAAAGATACGCAGTATATT. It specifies CASSPLNRGLKDTQYI.

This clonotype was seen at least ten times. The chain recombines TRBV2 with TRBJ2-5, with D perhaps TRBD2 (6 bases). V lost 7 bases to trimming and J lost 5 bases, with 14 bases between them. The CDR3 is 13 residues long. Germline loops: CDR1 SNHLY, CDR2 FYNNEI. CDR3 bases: TGTGCCAGCACTAGGGACTCCTGGGAGACCCAGTACTTC. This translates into CASTRDSWETQYF.

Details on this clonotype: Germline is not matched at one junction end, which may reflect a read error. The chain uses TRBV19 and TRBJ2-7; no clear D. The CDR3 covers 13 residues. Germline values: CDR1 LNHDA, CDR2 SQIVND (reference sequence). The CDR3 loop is CASSVLVEAEQYF. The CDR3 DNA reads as TGTGCCAGTAGTGTGCTTGTAGAGGCCGAGCAGTACTTT.

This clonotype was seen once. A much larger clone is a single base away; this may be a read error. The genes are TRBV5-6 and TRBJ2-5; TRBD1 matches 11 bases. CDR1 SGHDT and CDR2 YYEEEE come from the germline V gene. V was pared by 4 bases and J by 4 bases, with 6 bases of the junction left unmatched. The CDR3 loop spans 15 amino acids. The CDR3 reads CASSPQDRGLETQYF. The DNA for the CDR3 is TGTGCCAGCAGCCCGCAGGACAGGGGGCTAGAGACCCAGTACTTC.

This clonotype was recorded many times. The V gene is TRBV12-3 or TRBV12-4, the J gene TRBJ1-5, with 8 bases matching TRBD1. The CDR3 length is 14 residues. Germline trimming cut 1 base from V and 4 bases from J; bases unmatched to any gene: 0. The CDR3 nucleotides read TGTGCCAGCAGTTTAGGGACAGGGAATCAGCCCCAGCATTTT. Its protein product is CASSLGTGNQPQHF.

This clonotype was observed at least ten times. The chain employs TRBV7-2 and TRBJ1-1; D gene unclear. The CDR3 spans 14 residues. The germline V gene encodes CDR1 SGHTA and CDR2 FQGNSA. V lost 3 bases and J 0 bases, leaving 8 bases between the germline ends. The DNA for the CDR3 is TGTGCCAGCAGCTTTGTCCAGATGAACACTGAAGCTTTCTTT. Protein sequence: CASSFVQMNTEAFF. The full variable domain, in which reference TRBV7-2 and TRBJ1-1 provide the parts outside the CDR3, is GAGVSQSPSNKVTEKGKDVELRCDPISGHTALYWYRQSLGQGLEFLIYFQGNSAPDKSGLPSDRFSAERTGGSVSTLTIQRTQQEDSAVYLCASSFVQMNTEAFFGQGTRLTVV.

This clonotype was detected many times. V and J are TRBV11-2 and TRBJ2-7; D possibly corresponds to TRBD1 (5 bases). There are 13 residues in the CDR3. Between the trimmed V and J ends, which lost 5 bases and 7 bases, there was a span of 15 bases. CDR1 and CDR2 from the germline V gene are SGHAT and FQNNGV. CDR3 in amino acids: CASSTDISGEQYF. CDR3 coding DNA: TGTGCCAGCAGCACGGACATATCTGGAGAGCAGTACTTC.

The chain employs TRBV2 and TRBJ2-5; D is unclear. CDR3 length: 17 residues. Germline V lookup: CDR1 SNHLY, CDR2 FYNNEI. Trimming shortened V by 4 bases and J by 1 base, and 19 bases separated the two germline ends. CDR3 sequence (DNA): TGTGCCAGCAGTGGAACCCGGGCCTTAGAATTCCAAGAGACCCAGTACTTC. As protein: CASSGTRALEFQETQYF.

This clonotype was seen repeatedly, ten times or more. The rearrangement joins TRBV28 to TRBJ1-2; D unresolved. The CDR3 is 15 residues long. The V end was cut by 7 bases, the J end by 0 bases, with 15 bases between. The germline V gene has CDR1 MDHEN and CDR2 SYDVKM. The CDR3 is CASNLGSPPNYGYTF. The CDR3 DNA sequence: TGTGCCAGCAATCTAGGGTCTCCTCCTAACTATGGCTACACCTTC.

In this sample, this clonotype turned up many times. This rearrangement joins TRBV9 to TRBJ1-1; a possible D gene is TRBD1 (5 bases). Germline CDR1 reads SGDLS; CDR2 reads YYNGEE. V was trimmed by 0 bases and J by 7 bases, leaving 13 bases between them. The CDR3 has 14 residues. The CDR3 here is CASSVGGRQSEAFF. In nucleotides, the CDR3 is TGTGCCAGCAGCGTAGGGGGGAGGCAGAGTGAAGCTTTCTTT.